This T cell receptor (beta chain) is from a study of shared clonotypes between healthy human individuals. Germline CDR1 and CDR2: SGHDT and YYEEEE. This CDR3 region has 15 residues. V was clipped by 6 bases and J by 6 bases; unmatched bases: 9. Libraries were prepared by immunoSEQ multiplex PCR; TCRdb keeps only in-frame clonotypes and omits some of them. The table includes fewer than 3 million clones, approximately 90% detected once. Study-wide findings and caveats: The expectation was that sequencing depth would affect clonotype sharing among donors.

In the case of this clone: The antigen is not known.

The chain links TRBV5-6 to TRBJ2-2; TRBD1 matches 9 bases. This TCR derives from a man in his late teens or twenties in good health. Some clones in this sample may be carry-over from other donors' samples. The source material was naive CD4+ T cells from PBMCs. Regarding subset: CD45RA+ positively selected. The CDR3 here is CASTYIQGAAGELFF. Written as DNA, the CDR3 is TGTGCCAGCACCTATATACAGGGGGCAGCCGGGGAGCTGTTTTTT.